This T cell receptor beta chain was observed in a study of siplizumab effects on memory and regulatory T cells (dated by TCRdb to the late 2010s). Broadly, across the study: The study examined how the anti-CD2 antibody siplizumab affects alloreactive T-cell subsets in allogeneic mixed lymphocyte reactions built from human PBMCs.

For this clone: What antigen it recognizes has not been identified. At one end the junction does not follow the germline gene, possibly because of a read error. The sample has other DNA sequences that encode this CDR3 too.

The CDR3 covers 14 residues, taking in both the cysteine and the phenylalanine. The kept DNA is CDR3 alone, 42 bases in frame from the first base. Taken from the germline V gene, the CDR1 and CDR2 loops are MGHRA and YSYEKL. In addition, sequencing in three donor pairs included unstimulated CD8+ effector memory subsets alongside CD4+ naive, CD8+ naive, CD8+ TEMRA and CD4+ memory subsets. Sorted unstimulated T cells and proliferating T cells recovered from mixed lymphocyte reactions were subjected to TCRbeta CDR3 sequencing. Fresh whole blood from around eleven HLA-typed healthy donors served as the source for isolating PBMCs. The method behind the library was the immunoSEQ multiplex PCR assay. Each sample had about 10^5 TCR templates assayed by the deep sequencing platform. Genomic DNA extracted from sorted T cells was used for TCRbeta CDR3 sequencing. The paper's data handling went like this. The R programming language was used for the clonal analysis of the TCRbeta CDR3 data. Comparing unstimulated samples against CFSE-low samples taken after the reaction was how alloreactive CD4+ and CD8+ clones were defined. Regulatory or non-regulatory origin was assigned to alloreactive CD4+ clones by matching of sequences to sorted unstimulated Treg and non-Treg repertoires. TCRdb took over this immuneACCESS table, retaining in-frame rearrangements with V and J assigned. Such tables are incomplete; in checked studies, under half of the missing clones stem from an unresolved V gene, and the remainder is unexplained. V and J calls and clone size are copied from that table; D and trimming were computed from the DNA. Within this sample are approximately 65,000 clones, with around 80% of them counted one time only. Approximately 0.4% of the sample is held by the ten biggest clonotypes.

Findings and caveats that apply to the study as a whole: Because sequences below about 10^-5 frequency were poorly captured, only a minor fraction of alloreactive clones could be mapped to unstimulated subsets. The cumulative frequency of alloreactive sequences that could be traced back to unstimulated CD4+ memory T cells was significantly reduced by siplizumab. Whether proliferating Tregs from siplizumab cultures actually had suppressive function was not functionally confirmed. For roughly 80-96% of proliferating CD4+ or CD8+ clones, no naive or memory phenotype could be assigned. Compared with memory T cells, unstimulated naive T cells appeared more diverse, and naive cells seemed to make a substantial contribution to the alloresponse. Among mappable alloreactive CD4+ clones, an average Treg-derived fraction of over 60% was observed with siplizumab, compared with 25% to 30% in control reactions.

The sequence came from a human donor in good health. The sequence joins TRBV4-1 to TRBJ2-7; TRBD2 matches 10 bases in the middle. Specimen: memory CD4+ T cells sorted from blood. What this sample's cell subset or site label stands for: unstimulated CD4+ memory T cells. The nucleotide sequence reads as follows: TGTGCCAGCAGCCCGAGCGGGGGGGGCTACGAGCAGTACTTC. The resulting protein is CASSPSGGGYEQYF.